This TCR beta chain was obtained from a study of regulatory T cells in long-lasting Graves disease. Study findings and constraints: When disease was persistent, TRBV28, TRBJ1-2 and TRBJ2-5 were the favored segments.

The time point denotes: persistent/refractory GD, antithyroid drugs over 5 years with positive TRAb. The TCR library was made from RNA extracted from PBMCs. This clonotype came up a few times. As yet, its antigen is unknown. Sequencing libraries for TCR beta were prepared with iRepertoire HTBI primers and Arm-PCR of CDR3 regions. Per the study methods: Spanning all samples, the identified segments comprised 62 TRBV and around 15 TRBJ. TCRdb redid the calling of the multiplex PCR reads with MiXCR, one entry per CDR3 protein. TCRdb's processing, not the authors' own work, is the source of the V and J calls. The repertoire includes 700,000 or so distinct CDR3 sequences, about 32% of them detected once, and roughly 41% sits in the top ten. The CDR3 is 16 residues long. The germline V gene encodes CDR1 MNHNS and CDR2 SASEGT. V dropped 5 bases and J dropped 0 bases, with 17 bases sitting between them.

The sequence derives from a female donor with Graves disease. The gene calls are TRBV6-1 and TRBJ2-7; D possibly corresponds to TRBD2 (5 bases). The source material was peripheral blood mononuclear cells (PBMCs), sampled when the disease was refractory, from a patient treated with antithyroid drugs. The CDR3 region is CASSRWTATTSYEQYF. DNA for the CDR3: TGTGCCAGCAGTAGATGGACTGCCACCACCTCCTACGAGCAGTACTTC.